This T cell receptor beta chain came from a study of blood T cell repertoires in COVID-19. Overall study context: From the United States, Italy and Spain came samples of acute and convalescent COVID-19. In each case, the material was cDNA or gDNA derived from T cells, B-cell-depleted T cells, or PBMCs.

In the original workflow: Quantification of nucleated cells was approximated via reference gene primer amplification. Assay: immunoSEQ multiplex PCR; the TCRdb copy retains only in-frame clones and omits some. V, J and clone size were drawn from that table, and D and trimming were deduced from the DNA. Altogether a few hundred thousand clones are present, 89% being singletons, with the ten largest covering 0.85% to 0.95%. CDR3 length equals 15 residues. V lost 9 bases, J lost 0 bases, and 15 bases lay in between. From germline, CDR1 is KGHDR and CDR2 SFDVKD. The chain uses TRBV24-1 and TRBJ2-3, with a weak D call TRBD2 (5 bases). The sequencing sample was made of peripheral blood. The source of this sequence is a middle-aged woman who had recovered from COVID-19. The CDR3 sequence is CATGAGSGSTDTQYF. CDR3 DNA sequence: TGTGCCACCGGTGCGGGCAGCGGCAGCACAGATACGCAGTATTTT.